The T cell receptor (beta chain) described here comes from a study of spatial heterogeneity in lung cancer. Across the study: Each time, sequencing found more beta-chain sequences than alpha-chain sequences. Study-wide results and caveats: It was found that expanded intratumoral alpha and beta TCR counts tracked tumor mutation counts. Coverage was estimated at roughly 7% of tumor T cells for alpha chains and about 13% for beta chains.

Time point here: sample taken at primary tumor resection. Unsorted whole RNA from tumor, nontumor lung or frozen PBMC underwent sequencing. This clonotype was detected many times. Its antigen is unidentified. Every TCR cDNA molecule bore its own unique molecular identifier. In TCRdb, the 5' RACE reads were re-called with MiXCR into one record per CDR3 protein. This sample has some 4,500 distinct CDR3 sequences, with over 5.5% found just once. V lost 0 bases and J 4 bases, leaving 10 bases between the germline ends. CDR3 size: 14 residues. Germline-derived CDR1 and CDR2 are SGHDT and YYEEEE. Here the sequenced sample was lung tumor tissue, taken at surgery. This sequence originates from a male donor with early-stage non-small cell lung cancer. The chain couples TRBV5-6 to TRBJ1-2, with TRBD1 as a possible D gene (5 bases). The CDR3 is CASSLVGVGYGYTF. DNA for the CDR3: TGTGCCAGCAGCTTGGTAGGGGTCGGCTATGGCTACACCTTC.